Below are 9 T cell receptor beta chains sequenced from a single sample in a study of cytomegalovirus exposure and HLA in healthy donors. The PCR was carried out with 60 Vbeta primers and 13 Jbeta primers. The protocol was immunoSEQ multiplex PCR, while the TCRdb copy is restricted to in-frame clones and leaves out a portion. The data hold over 100,000 clones, with roughly 70% observed a single time. The source material was PBMCs. Receptors were obtained from a woman aged 70-85 years in good health and CMV-seropositive.

This chain links TRBV18 with TRBJ2-7; 8 nucleotides line up with TRBD1. Germline V gives CDR1 KGHSH, CDR2 LQKENI. V shed 4 bases, J shed 7 bases, and the junction held 3 bases outside the gene matches. The CDR3 is 12 amino acids. The CDR3 sequence: CASSQQGGEQYF. DNA of the CDR3: TGTGCCAGCTCACAACAGGGGGGAGAGCAGTACTTC.

This clone is a singleton in its sample. This rearrangement joins TRBV30 to TRBJ2-1; 9 bases align to TRBD2. V trimming: 0 bases; J trimming: 8 bases; junction bases outside the gene matches: 5. CDR3 length: 14 residues. CDR1 is GTSNPN, CDR2 SVGIG, per germline (reference sequence). The CDR3 region is CAWSVRGGADEQFF. The CDR3, as DNA: TGTGCCTGGAGTGTACGCGGGGGGGCCGATGAGCAGTTCTTC. Looking up the rest from reference TRBV30 and TRBJ2-1 gives the full variable domain: SQTIHQWPATLVQPVGSPLSLECTVEGTSNPNLYWYRQAAGRGLQLLFYSVGIGQISSEVPQNLSASRPQDRQFILSSKKLLLSDSGFYLCAWSVRGGADEQFFGPGTRLTVL.

This clone was seen only once. This sequence joins TRBV30 and TRBJ1-1, with D possibly being TRBD1 (5 bases). The germline V and J ends were trimmed by 8 bases and 6 bases, with 13 bases remaining between them. The CDR3 runs 11 residues. Germline CDR1 and CDR2: GTSNPN and SVGIG (reference sequence). CDR3 sequence: CALSTGPEAFF. CDR3 coding DNA: TGTGCCCTGAGCACAGGACCTGAAGCTTTCTTT. Combining the CDR3 with reference TRBV30 and TRBJ1-1 gives the whole variable domain SQTIHQWPATLVQPVGSPLSLECTVEGTSNPNLYWYRQAAGRGLQLLFYSVGIGQISSEVPQNLSASRPQDRQFILSSKKLLLSDSGFYLCALSTGPEAFFGQGTRLTVV.

The V and J genes are TRBV4-2 and TRBJ2-3, with 7 bases that match TRBD2. The CDR3 runs 17 residues. Germline loops: CDR1 LGHNA, CDR2 YNFKEQ. V lost 0 bases and J lost 2; bases outside the gene matches: 8. CDR3 sequence: CASSQDEGAGFTDTQYF. The DNA of the CDR3 is TGTGCCAGCAGCCAAGATGAGGGAGCGGGATTCACAGATACGCAGTATTTT.

V usage is TRBV29-1 and J usage is TRBJ1-1; 11 positions match TRBD1. Germline V gene data show CDR1 as SQVTM and CDR2 as ANQGSEA. The V gene end was trimmed by 7 bases and the J gene end by 7 bases; junction bases not matched to a gene: 8. The CDR3 has 13 amino acids. CDR3 DNA: TGCAGCGGGAGGGACAGGGGGTCCGTTGAAGCTTTCTTT. It translates to CSGRDRGSVEAFF.

This chain uses TRBV30 with TRBJ2-3; D may be TRBD2 (6 bases). There are 13 residues in the CDR3. CDR1 is GTSNPN, CDR2 SVGIG, per germline (reference sequence). Deletions cut 5 bases from V and 1 base from J, with 10 bases between. The CDR3 reads CAWDPSGTDTQYF. The CDR3 DNA sequence: TGTGCCTGGGACCCTAGCGGCACAGATACGCAGTATTTT.

On this clone: The conserved final phenylalanine or tryptophan is absent from the CDR3, which likely points to a read error. J is TRBJ2-3 and V is TRBV30; TRBD2 is a possible D gene (5 bases). CDR3 length equals 13 residues. Trimming removed 5 bases from V and 4 bases from J, with 13 bases in between. Per germline, CDR1 GTSNPN and CDR2 SVGIG (reference sequence). CDR3 nucleotides: TGTGCCTGGGAGGGCCTTGGAGCAGATACGCAGTATGTT. The encoded protein is CAWEGLGADTQYV.

This clone has only one observation. The V call is TRBV6-1, the J call TRBJ1-5; D may be TRBD1 (6 bases). Germline CDR1 MNHNS, CDR2 SASEGT. This CDR3 region has 15 residues. Trimming took off 6 bases at V and 0 bases at J, with 12 bases between the two ends. The DNA of the CDR3 is TGTGCCAGCAGCTCCGAGGGGGTTAGCAATCAGCCCCAGCATTTT. It specifies CASSSEGVSNQPQHF.

V and J are TRBV19 and TRBJ1-2, with a weak D call TRBD1 (6 bases). Germline CDR1 reads LNHDA; CDR2 reads SQIVND (reference sequence). Deletions cut 4 bases from V and 8 bases from J, with 11 bases between. The length of the CDR3 is 12 residues. CDR3 bases: TGTGCCAGTAGTAGGGGGCTCGGAGGCTACACCTTC. Protein product: CASSRGLGGYTF.